This is a list of T cell receptor beta chains from one sample in a study of cytomegalovirus exposure and HLA in healthy donors. Some clones are missing from TCRdb's copy, which holds only in-frame ones; the method was immunoSEQ multiplex PCR. The sample lists 100,000 or so clones; over 60% were seen once. Specimen: PBMCs. The receptors stem from a woman in her thirties or forties in good health and CMV-seropositive. The CDR3 runs from the conserved cysteine through the conserved F or W. D genes are given only for firm matches. Where a row states a size, it is once, few, many or the class of an expanded clone; other rows omit it.

j_call: TRBJ2-1; d_call: -; v_call: TRBV5-6; clone_size: -; cdr3_nt: TGTGCCAGCCGGAGGGACAATGAGCAGTTCTTC; cdr3_aa: CASRRDNEQFF
j_call: TRBJ2-1; d_call: -; v_call: TRBV5-6; clone_size: -; cdr3_nt: TGTGCCAGCAGCTTAAGACACGGATACAATGAGCAGTTCTTC; cdr3_aa: CASSLRHGYNEQFF
j_call: TRBJ2-5; d_call: TRBD2; v_call: TRBV7-9; clone_size: -; cdr3_nt: TGTGCCAGCAGCCTTCAAGCGGGATCAGAGACCCAGTACTTC; cdr3_aa: CASSLQAGSETQYF
j_call: TRBJ2-1; d_call: -; v_call: TRBV30; clone_size: once; cdr3_nt: TGTGCCTGGAGTGTTCCAACGAGTGAGCAGTTCTTC; cdr3_aa: CAWSVPTSEQFF
j_call: TRBJ2-1; d_call: TRBD2; v_call: TRBV7-3; clone_size: -; cdr3_nt: TGTGCCAGCAGCCTTGACGGGACTAGAGTCGTGGGTGAGCAGTTCTTC; cdr3_aa: CASSLDGTRVVGEQFF
j_call: TRBJ1-1; d_call: -; v_call: TRBV14; clone_size: -; cdr3_nt: TGTGCCAGCAGCCAATTAGGGGACATTAGGAGGACTGAAGCTTTCTTT; cdr3_aa: CASSQLGDIRRTEAFF
j_call: TRBJ2-2; d_call: TRBD1; v_call: TRBV7-3; clone_size: -; cdr3_nt: TGTGCCAGCAGCTTAATTCCAGGGGGTCGGAGCACCGGGGAGCTGTTTTTT; cdr3_aa: CASSLIPGGRSTGELFF
j_call: TRBJ1-4; d_call: TRBD1; v_call: TRBV5-1; clone_size: -; cdr3_nt: TGCGCCAGCAGCTTCGGACAGGGGGATGAAAAACTGTTTTTT; cdr3_aa: CASSFGQGDEKLFF
j_call: TRBJ2-2; d_call: TRBD2; v_call: TRBV19; clone_size: -; cdr3_nt: TGTGCCAGTAAAGGGCTAGCGGAGAACACCGGGGAGCTGTTTTTT; cdr3_aa: CASKGLAENTGELFF
j_call: TRBJ2-2; d_call: TRBD1; v_call: TRBV28; clone_size: -; cdr3_nt: TGTGCCAGCAGTTCGGGGACAGGGAGTGACACCGGGGAGCTGTTTTTT; cdr3_aa: CASSSGTGSDTGELFF
j_call: TRBJ1-1; d_call: -; v_call: TRBV7-2; clone_size: once; cdr3_nt: TGTGCCAGCAGCTTAGTGGTCAGGGGGAACACTGAAGCTTTCTTT; cdr3_aa: CASSLVVRGNTEAFF
j_call: TRBJ2-4; d_call: TRBD2; v_call: TRBV7-9; clone_size: -; cdr3_nt: TGTGCCAGCAGGCCTTATGTAGGTAGCGGGAGGGAGGTCAAAAACATTCAGTACTTC; cdr3_aa: CASRPYVGSGREVKNIQYF
j_call: TRBJ1-1; d_call: TRBD1; v_call: TRBV27; clone_size: -; cdr3_nt: TGTGCCAGCAGTTTATCGTGGACAGGGGTCACTGAAGCTTTCTTT; cdr3_aa: CASSLSWTGVTEAFF
j_call: TRBJ2-1; d_call: -; v_call: TRBV7-9; clone_size: -; cdr3_nt: TGTTCCAGTAGGGGGACGCCGGACAATGAGCAGTTCTTC; cdr3_aa: CSSRGTPDNEQFF
j_call: TRBJ2-7; d_call: TRBD1; v_call: TRBV11-1; clone_size: -; cdr3_nt: TGTGCCAGCAGATATCGGACAGGCGGTTCTCACGAGCAGTACTTC; cdr3_aa: CASRYRTGGSHEQYF
j_call: TRBJ1-6; d_call: -; v_call: TRBV28; clone_size: -; cdr3_nt: TGTGCCAGCATCCTCAGCCAGGATAATTCACCCCTCCACTTT; cdr3_aa: CASILSQDNSPLHF
j_call: TRBJ2-3; d_call: TRBD2; v_call: TRBV14; clone_size: -; cdr3_nt: TGTGCCAGCAGCCCTCTAGCGGGAGGGAGCACAGATACGCAGTATTTT; cdr3_aa: CASSPLAGGSTDTQYF
j_call: TRBJ2-3; d_call: TRBD2; v_call: TRBV7-9; clone_size: -; cdr3_nt: TGTGCCAGCAGCTTAGTCGCTAGCGGACTAGATACGCAGTATTTT; cdr3_aa: CASSLVASGLDTQYF
j_call: TRBJ2-7; d_call: -; v_call: TRBV9; clone_size: -; cdr3_nt: TGTGCCAGCAGCGTAGATCTGACGGGAGAGCAGTACTTC; cdr3_aa: CASSVDLTGEQYF
j_call: TRBJ2-5; d_call: TRBD1; v_call: TRBV4-3; clone_size: once; cdr3_nt: TGCGCCAGCAGCCAAGATCGGGGGACAGGGACTAAGGCCCAGTACTTC; cdr3_aa: CASSQDRGTGTKAQYF
j_call: TRBJ2-2; d_call: -; v_call: TRBV9; clone_size: once; cdr3_nt: TGTGCCAGCAGCTTGGCTAGCGTTGCCGGGGAGCTGTTTTTT; cdr3_aa: CASSLASVAGELFF
j_call: TRBJ1-4; d_call: -; v_call: TRBV9; clone_size: -; cdr3_nt: TGTGCCAGCGGCGACAGGTCGGCTAATGAAAAACTGTTTTTT; cdr3_aa: CASGDRSANEKLFF
j_call: TRBJ1-1; d_call: -; v_call: TRBV25-1; clone_size: -; cdr3_nt: TGTGCCAGCAGTCTGGGTGGGAGACAGAACACTGAAGCTTTCTTT; cdr3_aa: CASSLGGRQNTEAFF
j_call: TRBJ2-2; d_call: -; v_call: TRBV7-9; clone_size: -; cdr3_nt: TGTGCCAGCAGCTTCGGACTCACCGGGGAGCTGTTTTTT; cdr3_aa: CASSFGLTGELFF
j_call: TRBJ1-2; d_call: TRBD1; v_call: TRBV7-6; clone_size: -; cdr3_nt: TGTGCCAGCAGCAGTCCGGGACAGGGGGTCTATGGCTACACCTTC; cdr3_aa: CASSSPGQGVYGYTF
j_call: TRBJ2-2; d_call: TRBD2; v_call: TRBV19; clone_size: -; cdr3_nt: TGTGCCAGTAGTACTAGCGGGAGGAACACCGGGGAGCTGTTTTTT; cdr3_aa: CASSTSGRNTGELFF
j_call: TRBJ2-7; d_call: -; v_call: TRBV28; clone_size: few; cdr3_nt: TGTGCCACCGGGCAGGGGGGTTACGAGCAGTACTTC; cdr3_aa: CATGQGGYEQYF
j_call: TRBJ2-3; d_call: -; v_call: TRBV25-1; clone_size: few; cdr3_nt: TGTGCCAGCACCGCGGGAGATACGCAGTATTTT; cdr3_aa: CASTAGDTQYF
j_call: TRBJ2-5; d_call: TRBD2; v_call: TRBV9; clone_size: -; cdr3_nt: TGTGCCAGCAGCGAGGGACTAGCGGGAGGAGGAGGAGAGACCCAGTACTTC; cdr3_aa: CASSEGLAGGGGETQYF
j_call: TRBJ2-3; d_call: -; v_call: TRBV9; clone_size: -; cdr3_nt: TGTGCCAGCAGCCGGGCAGATACGCAGTATTTT; cdr3_aa: CASSRADTQYF